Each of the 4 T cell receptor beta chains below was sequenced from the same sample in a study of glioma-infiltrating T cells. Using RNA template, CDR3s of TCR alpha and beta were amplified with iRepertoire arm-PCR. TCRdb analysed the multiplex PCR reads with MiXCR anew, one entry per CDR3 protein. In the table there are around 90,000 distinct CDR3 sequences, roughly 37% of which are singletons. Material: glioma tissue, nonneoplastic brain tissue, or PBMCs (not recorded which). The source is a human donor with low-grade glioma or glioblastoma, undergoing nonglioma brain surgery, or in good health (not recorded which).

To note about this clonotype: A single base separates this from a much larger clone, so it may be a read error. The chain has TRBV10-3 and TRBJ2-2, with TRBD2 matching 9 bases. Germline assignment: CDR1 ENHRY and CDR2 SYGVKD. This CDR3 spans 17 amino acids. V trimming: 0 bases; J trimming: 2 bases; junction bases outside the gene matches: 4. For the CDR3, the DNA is TGTGCCATCAGTGAGTCCGGACTAGCGATAAACACCGGGGAGCTGTTTTTT. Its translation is CAISESGLAINTGELFF.

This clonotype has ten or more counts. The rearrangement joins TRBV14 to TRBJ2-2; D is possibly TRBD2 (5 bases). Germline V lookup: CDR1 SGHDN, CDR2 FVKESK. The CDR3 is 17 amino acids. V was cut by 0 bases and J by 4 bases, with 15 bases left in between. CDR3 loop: CASSQDDYRVGTGELFF. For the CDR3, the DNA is TGTGCCAGCAGCCAAGACGACTATCGAGTCGGCACCGGGGAGCTGTTTTTT. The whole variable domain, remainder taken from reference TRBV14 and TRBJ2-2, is EAGVTQFPSHSVIEKGQTVTLRCDPISGHDNLYWYRRVMGKEIKFLLHFVKESKQDESGMPNNRFLAERTGGTYSTLKVQPAELEDSGVYFCASSQDDYRVGTGELFFGEGSRLTVL.

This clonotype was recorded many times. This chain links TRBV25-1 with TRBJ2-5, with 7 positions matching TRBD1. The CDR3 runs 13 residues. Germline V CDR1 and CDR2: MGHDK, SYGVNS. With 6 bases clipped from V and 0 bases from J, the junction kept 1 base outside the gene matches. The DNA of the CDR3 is TGTGCCAGCAGGGACAGGTACCAAGAGACCCAGTACTTC. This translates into CASRDRYQETQYF.

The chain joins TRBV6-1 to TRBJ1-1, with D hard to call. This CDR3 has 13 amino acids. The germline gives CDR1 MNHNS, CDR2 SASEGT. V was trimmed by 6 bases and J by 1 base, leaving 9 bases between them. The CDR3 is CASRDWANTEAFF. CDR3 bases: TGTGCCAGCAGAGATTGGGCGAACACTGAAGCTTTCTTT.